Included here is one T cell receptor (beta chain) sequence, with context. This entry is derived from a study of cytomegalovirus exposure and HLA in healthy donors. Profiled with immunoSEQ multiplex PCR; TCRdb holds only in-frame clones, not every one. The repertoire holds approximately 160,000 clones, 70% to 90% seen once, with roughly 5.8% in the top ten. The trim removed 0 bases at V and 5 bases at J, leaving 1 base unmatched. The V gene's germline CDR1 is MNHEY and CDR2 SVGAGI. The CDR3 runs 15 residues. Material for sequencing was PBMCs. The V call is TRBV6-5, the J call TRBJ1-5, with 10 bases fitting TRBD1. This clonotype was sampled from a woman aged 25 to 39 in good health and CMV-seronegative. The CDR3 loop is CASSYSGTGDQPQHF. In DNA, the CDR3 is TGTGCCAGCAGTTACTCGGGGACAGGGGATCAGCCCCAGCATTTT.